These 18 T cell receptor beta chains were sequenced from one sample in a study of T cell changes during pregnancy in multiple sclerosis. Repertoires were generated with immunoSEQ multiplex PCR, while TCRdb's copy carries only in-frame clones and drops some. Here the sample spans 100,000 or so clones, 85% to 95% being singletons. The sample was peripheral blood, taken after pregnancy. All receptors derive from a female donor in good health, enrolled as a control in a pregnancy study.

This chain uses TRBV7-8 with TRBJ1-3; possible D gene TRBD1, 5 bases. Trimming left V 3 bases short and J 0 bases short, with 9 bases between. Germline loops: CDR1 SGHVS, CDR2 FQNEAQ. The CDR3 has 15 amino acids. The CDR3 region has the DNA TGTGCCAGCAGCTTCGGGGGTTCCTCTGGAAACACCATATATTTT. Protein product: CASSFGGSSGNTIYF.

DNA for the CDR3: TGCGCCAGCAGCCAAGAGGGTAGAGGAGTTTACAATGAGCAGTTCTTC. Protein product: CASSQEGRGVYNEQFF. This rearrangement joins TRBV4-1 to TRBJ2-1, with D unclear. Germline CDR1 MGHRA, CDR2 YSYEKL. The CDR3 consists of 16 residues. Between the trimmed V and J ends, which lost 0 bases and 4 bases, there was a span of 13 bases.

There are a few counts of this clone. The genes are TRBV2 and TRBJ2-3, with D perhaps TRBD2 (5 bases). Germline V CDR1 and CDR2: SNHLY, FYNNEI. V lost 7 bases, J lost 8 bases, and 19 bases lay in between. The CDR3 consists of 14 residues. CDR3 nucleotide sequence: TGTGCCAGCACCCGCAACGGGCGGACTGGTACGCAGTATTTT. This translates into CASTRNGRTGTQYF. The full variable domain, with the rest looked up from reference TRBV2 and TRBJ2-3, is EPEVTQTPSHQVTQMGQEVILRCVPISNHLYFYWYRQILGQKVEFLVSFYNNEISEKSEIFDDQFSVERPDGSNFTLKIRSTKLEDSAMYFCASTRNGRTGTQYFGPGTRLTVL.

The J gene is TRBJ2-5, the V gene TRBV6-5, with no clear D. The CDR3 length is 15 residues. Trimming removed 2 bases at V and 4 bases at J, with 14 bases between. Germline V gene lookup returns CDR1 MNHEY and CDR2 SVGAGI. Here the CDR3 reads CASSYSPPGGETQYF. Written as DNA, the CDR3 is TGTGCCAGCAGTTACAGTCCGCCGGGTGGAGAGACCCAGTACTTC.

This clone was seen only a few times. The rearrangement uses TRBV28 and TRBJ1-2; D not certain. V lost 8 bases and J 0 bases, leaving 4 bases between the germline ends. The V gene's germline CDR1 is MDHEN and CDR2 SYDVKM. This CDR3 has 11 residues. The chain's CDR3 is CASSTNYGYTF. DNA for the CDR3: TGTGCCAGCTCTACTAACTATGGCTACACCTTC.

CDR3 region: CASSQDRDLPHYEQYF. Here the CDR3 DNA reads TGCGCCAGCAGCCAAGATAGAGACTTACCTCACTACGAGCAGTACTTC. The chain couples TRBV4-1 to TRBJ2-7, with no clear D. The CDR3 has 16 amino acids. CDR1 is MGHRA, CDR2 YSYEKL, per germline. The V end was cut by 0 bases, the J end by 3 bases, with 15 bases between.

The chain employs TRBV5-6 and TRBJ1-5; D might be TRBD1 (6 bases). The CDR3 is 17 amino acids. Trimming took off 0 bases at V and 2 bases at J, with 15 bases between the two ends. Germline CDR1 is SGHDT and CDR2 is YYEEEE. The CDR3 coding sequence is TGTGCCAGCAGCTTGGCCGTCAGGGGTGGTGGCAATCAGCCCCAGCATTTT. Amino acids: CASSLAVRGGGNQPQHF.

The chain carries TRBV6-1 and TRBJ2-3; 13 nucleotides align to TRBD2. Germline trimming cut 4 bases from V and 3 bases from J; bases unmatched to any gene: 4. This CDR3 region has 16 residues. Germline assignment: CDR1 MNHNS and CDR2 SASEGT. As DNA, the CDR3 is TGTGCCAGCAGTGGAAGGACTAGCGGGAGAACAGATACGCAGTATTTT. This sequence encodes CASSGRTSGRTDTQYF.

This clone was observed once. This chain uses TRBV30 with TRBJ2-1; TRBD2 might be the D (6 bases). Germline CDR1 GTSNPN, CDR2 SVGIG (reference sequence). This CDR3 comprises 15 residues. V was cut by 3 bases and J by 7 bases, with 19 bases left in between. This CDR3 reads CAWRSGTPRWNEQFF. CDR3 bases: TGTGCCTGGAGGTCCGGGACTCCCCGATGGAATGAGCAGTTCTTC.

The CDR3 is CASSPGDREQETQYF. The CDR3 DNA follows: TGTGCCAGCAGCCCCGGGGACAGAGAGCAAGAGACCCAGTACTTC. The chain combines TRBV5-4 with TRBJ2-5, with 7 bases matching TRBD1. V trimming: 4 bases; J trimming: 2 bases; junction bases outside the gene matches: 8. Looked up from germline, CDR1 is SGHNT and CDR2 is YYREEE (reference sequence). CDR3 length: 15 residues.

The rearrangement links TRBV9 to TRBJ2-2, with D possibly TRBD1 on 6 matching bases. The CDR3 is 16 residues long. The germline V and J ends were trimmed by 0 bases and 1 base, with 10 bases remaining between them. The germline CDR1 and CDR2 sequences are SGDLS and YYNGEE. The CDR3 sequence is CASSVAGGQNTGELFF. In nucleotides, the CDR3 is TGTGCCAGCAGCGTAGCTGGGGGCCAGAACACCGGGGAGCTGTTTTTT.

CDR3 sequence: CATGTTSTDTQYF. CDR3 in DNA: TGTGCCACCGGGACAACCAGCACAGATACGCAGTATTTT. This chain uses TRBV27 with TRBJ2-3; D possibly corresponds to TRBD1 (6 bases). Per germline, CDR1 MNHEY and CDR2 SMNVEV (reference sequence). V dropped 10 bases and J dropped 0 bases, with 11 bases sitting between them. There are 13 residues in the CDR3.

The chain uses TRBV10-3 and TRBJ1-2; no reliable D call. V lost 5 bases, J lost 2 bases, and 6 bases lay in between. Per the germline V gene, CDR1 is ENHRY and CDR2 is SYGVKD. The CDR3 covers 12 residues. In DNA, the CDR3 is TGTGCCATCAGTTACATGAACTATGGCTACACCTTC. Protein sequence: CAISYMNYGYTF.

The CDR3 DNA follows: TGCGCCAGCAGCTTGGGTGGCGGGAGTAATTATGAGCAGTTCTTC. Translating it yields CASSLGGGSNYEQFF. The rearrangement uses TRBV5-1 and TRBJ2-1; 7 bases match TRBD2. Germline V CDR1 and CDR2: SGHRS, YFSETQ. Losses at the gene ends were 0 bases for V and 8 bases for J; bases not matched to a gene: 8. The CDR3 extends over 15 amino acids.

V is TRBV5-1 and J is TRBJ2-3, with D hard to call. The CDR3 length is 15 residues. V was cut by 0 bases and J by 1 base, with 9 bases left in between. The germline V gene encodes CDR1 SGHRS and CDR2 YFSETQ. The chain's CDR3 is CASSLAPVGTDTQYF. For the CDR3, the DNA is TGCGCCAGCAGCTTGGCCCCGGTTGGCACAGATACGCAGTATTTT.

The J gene is TRBJ2-7, the V gene TRBV10-3; 9 nucleotides line up with TRBD2. J was trimmed by 2 bases and V by 3 bases; bases with no gene match: 5. This CDR3 comprises 15 residues. Germline assignment: CDR1 ENHRY and CDR2 SYGVKD. The CDR3 protein is CAISDPLAGTYEQYF. In DNA, the CDR3 is TGTGCCATCAGTGATCCACTAGCGGGCACCTACGAGCAGTACTTC.

The gene calls are TRBV5-1 and TRBJ2-5; D gene unclear. Germline V gene lookup returns CDR1 SGHRS and CDR2 YFSETQ. V was pared by 4 bases and J by 7 bases, with 17 bases between. This CDR3 is 14 amino acids long. CDR3 protein: CASSLYPDGGTQYF. In nucleotides, the CDR3 is TGCGCCAGCAGCCTGTACCCTGATGGCGGGACCCAGTACTTC.

This chain links TRBV19 with TRBJ1-5; tentative D call: TRBD1 (5 bases). V shed 5 bases and J shed 0 bases, with 11 bases lying between them. CDR3 length: 15 residues. The germline V gene has CDR1 LNHDA and CDR2 SQIVND (reference sequence). The CDR3 DNA reads as TGTGCCAGTAGTGAAACAGGCCATAGCAATCAGCCCCAGCATTTT. Translated, it gives CASSETGHSNQPQHF.